One and the same sample provided the 30 T cell receptor beta chains below, sequenced in a study of post-analysis software for immune sequencing data. Points from the study as a whole: TRBV segments more frequent in patients than in controls numbered a few and included TRBV5-6, TRBV5-1 and TRBV20-1.

TCR beta libraries were prepared from cDNA with unique molecular identifiers. MiXCR was run by TCRdb on the PCR reads, yielding one entry per CDR3 protein. This table holds roughly 430,000 distinct CDR3 sequences, less than 40% found once. The antigens of these receptors remain unknown. Sequencing was carried out using blood. The receptors come from a girl aged 2 to 9 with multiple sclerosis.

The genes are TRBV7-9 and TRBJ1-1, with 9 nucleotides matching TRBD1. With V trimmed by 3 bases and J by 2 bases, 4 bases remained unmatched. This CDR3 contains 15 residues. CDR1 SEHNR and CDR2 FQNEAQ come from the germline V gene (reference sequence). The CDR3 loop reads CASSFRTGVNTEAFF. In nucleotides, the CDR3 is TGTGCCAGCAGCTTTCGGACAGGGGTCAACACTGAAGCTTTCTTT. The variable domain in full, completed from reference TRBV7-9 and TRBJ1-1, reads DTGVSQNPRHKITKRGQNVTFRCDPISEHNRLYWYRQTLGQGPEFLTYFQNEAQLEKSRLLSDRFSAERPKGSFSTLEIQRTEQGDSAMYLCASSFRTGVNTEAFFGQGTRLTVV.

The chain joins TRBV7-2 to TRBJ2-5; D tentatively fits TRBD1 or TRBD2 (5 bases each). Germline lookup yields CDR1 SGHTA and CDR2 FQGNSA. The CDR3 runs 15 residues. V was clipped by 5 bases and J by 2 bases, with 15 bases between them. The CDR3 here is CASSDLTGAQETQYF. CDR3 DNA sequence: TGTGCCAGCAGCGACCTAACCGGGGCGCAAGAGACCCAGTACTTC.

The CDR3 coding sequence is TGCAGTGCTACCCCAAAGGGGAATGAAAAACTGTTTTTT. Translated, it gives CSATPKGNEKLFF. The rearrangement links TRBV20-1 to TRBJ1-4; TRBD1 is a possible D gene (5 bases). Trimming left V 4 bases short and J 5 bases short, with 11 bases between. The CDR3 sequence is 13 residues long. Germline CDR1 reads DFQATT; CDR2 reads SNEGSKA (reference sequence).

This clonotype was detected a few times. J is TRBJ2-7 and V is TRBV12-3 or TRBV12-4; no reliable D call. The CDR3 runs 12 residues. Trimming removed 3 bases from V and 3 bases from J, with 6 bases in between. The DNA of the CDR3 is TGTGCCAGCAGTTTTGAGGACTACGAGCAGTACTTC. The encoded protein is CASSFEDYEQYF.

In this sample, this clonotype turned up a few times. The chain carries TRBV13 and TRBJ2-1, with a tentative D call TRBD1 (6 bases). The CDR3 sequence is 20 residues long. V was trimmed by 2 bases and J by 3 bases, leaving 26 bases between them. CDR1 PRHDT and CDR2 FYEKMQ come from the germline V gene (reference sequence). CDR3 region: CASSLRSRGGITKDYNEQFF. The DNA for the CDR3 is TGTGCCAGCAGCTTACGGTCACGTGGGGGCATTACAAAGGACTACAATGAGCAGTTCTTC.

As concerns this clonotype: An end of the junction does not agree with germline; a read error may underlie this. V and J are TRBV28 and TRBJ2-1; the D gene could be TRBD1 or TRBD2 (6 bases each). The CDR3 has 17 residues. The germline V gene has CDR1 MDHEN and CDR2 SYDVKM. This CDR3 is CASSLSRGGLSGNEQFF. In DNA form, the CDR3 reads TGTGCCAGCAGTTTGTCTCGAGGGGGGTTATCGGGCAATGAGCAGTTTTTC.

In nucleotides, the CDR3 is TGTGCCAGCAGCTTCCTTGGGGTTTATAGCAATCAGCCCCAGCATTTT. Protein sequence: CASSFLGVYSNQPQHF. The chain carries TRBV7-8 and TRBJ1-5; no clear D. Germline V CDR1 and CDR2: SGHVS, FQNEAQ. Between the trimmed V and J ends, which lost 3 bases and 0 bases, there was a span of 12 bases. The CDR3 has 16 amino acids.

This clonotype showed up just a few times. The gene calls are TRBV12-3 or TRBV12-4 and TRBJ1-2, with D possibly being TRBD1 (6 bases). The CDR3 runs 16 residues. V was shortened by 3 bases and J by 2 bases, with 16 bases between the two germline ends. The CDR3 DNA is TGTGCCAGCAGTTTCGTCCCCGGACAGTTCAACTATGGCTACACCTTC. It translates to CASSFVPGQFNYGYTF.

This clonotype was seen ten or more times. V is TRBV4-2 and J is TRBJ1-2; a weak D match, TRBD1 (5 bases). CDR1 is LGHNA and CDR2 is YNFKEQ in the germline V gene. The CDR3 sequence is 15 residues long. The V end was cut by 3 bases, the J end by 4 bases, with 15 bases between. This chain's CDR3 is CASSQGDHRSYGYTF. The CDR3 nucleotides read TGTGCCAGCAGCCAGGGGGACCATCGATCCTATGGCTACACCTTC.

V and J are TRBV14 and TRBJ2-1; 9 nucleotides line up with TRBD1. With V trimmed by 3 bases and J by 8 bases, 11 bases remained unmatched. CDR1 and CDR2 from the germline V gene are SGHDN and FVKESK. The CDR3 is 16 amino acids. In DNA, the CDR3 is TGTGCCAGCAGCCATCAGGACAGGGGCCCCCTCGATGAGCAGTTCTTC. Amino acid sequence: CASSHQDRGPLDEQFF.

The chain joins TRBV12-3 or TRBV12-4 to TRBJ1-5; D is undetermined. The CDR3 is made up of 16 amino acids. The V end lost 6 bases, the J end lost 1 base, and 16 bases lay between the germline ends. This CDR3 is CASSPRAGDSNQPQHF. The CDR3 DNA reads as TGTGCCAGCAGCCCCCGTGCAGGCGACAGCAATCAGCCCCAGCATTTT.

The genes are TRBV20-1 and TRBJ2-2; 8 positions agree with TRBD1. Looked up from germline, CDR1 is DFQATT and CDR2 is SNEGSKA (reference sequence). The CDR3 sequence is 15 residues long. The V and J ends lost 4 bases and 3 bases, in that order; junction bases with no gene match: 7. CDR3 sequence (DNA): TGCAGTGCTACCGGGGACAGGACCTACACCGGGGAGCTGTTTTTT. This gives the protein CSATGDRTYTGELFF.

The rearrangement joins TRBV5-6 to TRBJ2-5; 7 bases fit TRBD2. The CDR3 extends over 12 amino acids. CDR1 is SGHDT and CDR2 is YYEEEE in the germline V gene. Trimming removed 3 bases from V and 13 bases from J; junction bases left unmatched: 9. The DNA of the CDR3 is TGTGCCAGCAGCTGGGCAGGACTAGAATTGTACTTC. Amino acid sequence: CASSWAGLELYF.

This chain uses TRBV10-3 with TRBJ2-5, with D possibly matching TRBD2 (6 bases). TRBJ2-7 matches the DNA end more closely, so the J call is doubtful. The CDR3 is made up of 13 amino acids. Germline V gene data show CDR1 as ENHRY and CDR2 as SYGVKD. The CDR3 sequence is CAIRPGGYYEQYF. CDR3 sequence (DNA): TGTGCCATCAGGCCCGGAGGGTACTACGAGCAGTACTTC.

V is TRBV3-1 and J is TRBJ2-3; D may be TRBD2 (7 bases). Germline V lookup: CDR1 LGHDT, CDR2 YNNKEL (reference sequence). This CDR3 has 14 amino acids. V shed 8 bases and J shed 3 bases, with 15 bases lying between them. The DNA of the CDR3 is TGTGCCAGCCAGGAGGGGGGGCGAACAGATACGCAGTATTTT. Residues: CASQEGGRTDTQYF.

This chain links TRBV13 with TRBJ2-7; D is undetermined. The CDR3 runs 15 residues. Germline assignment: CDR1 PRHDT and CDR2 FYEKMQ (reference sequence). V lost 0 bases and J 0 bases, leaving 9 bases between the germline ends. The CDR3 region is CASSLGHLSSYEQYF. The DNA for the CDR3 is TGTGCCAGCAGCTTAGGACATTTGAGCTCCTACGAGCAGTACTTC.

This clonotype came up a few times. The J gene is TRBJ2-1, the V gene TRBV12-3 or TRBV12-4; 8 bases agree with TRBD1. The V gene end was trimmed by 3 bases and the J gene end by 7 bases; junction bases not matched to a gene: 8. CDR3 length: 15 residues. The CDR3 DNA follows: TGTGCCAGCAGTTTGCGAGGACAGGGAAGGAATGAGCAGTTCTTC. Translation: CASSLRGQGRNEQFF.

Worth noting for this clonotype: A much larger clone is a single base away; this may be a read error. The chain links TRBV29-1 to TRBJ2-1; possibly TRBD1 or TRBD2 for D (5 bases each). Germline lookup yields CDR1 SQVTM and CDR2 ANQGSEA. Trimming left V 6 bases short and J 4 bases short, with 25 bases between. The CDR3 spans 17 residues. The CDR3 sequence is CSVRGSPYAAKYNEQFF. CDR3 coding DNA: TGCAGCGTCCGGGGCAGCCCTTACGCGGCCAAATACAATGAGCAGTTCTTC.

V gene TRBV10-3 combines with J gene TRBJ1-5; no clear D. CDR3 length: 16 residues. Germline V CDR1 and CDR2: ENHRY, SYGVKD. V lost 3 bases to trimming and J lost 2 bases, with 14 bases between them. The CDR3: CAISENSGRGNQPQHF. CDR3 bases: TGTGCCATCAGTGAAAACTCTGGGCGAGGCAATCAGCCCCAGCATTTT.

This clonotype was seen more than once but under ten times. This chain uses TRBV29-1 with TRBJ1-1; D not certain. This CDR3 is built from 12 residues. The V end lost 5 bases, the J end lost 1 base, and 8 bases lay between the germline ends. The V gene's germline CDR1 is SQVTM and CDR2 ANQGSEA. The CDR3 spells CSVRGPNTEAFF. The CDR3 DNA sequence: TGCAGCGTTCGAGGACCGAACACTGAAGCTTTCTTT.

This clonotype has only a few counts. At one end, the junction sequence differs from germline, possibly due to a read error. The chain joins TRBV2 to TRBJ1-2; D ambiguous. The CDR3 runs 14 residues. The germline CDR1 and CDR2 sequences are SNHLY and FYNNEI. The CDR3 spells CASTQSSHYYGYTF. The DNA of the CDR3 is TGCGCCAGCACCCAGAGCTCCCATTACTATGGCTACACCTTC.

The gene calls are TRBV29-1 and TRBJ2-5; D uncertain. The CDR3 is 14 amino acids. V lost 5 bases and J lost 2, with 15 bases in between. CDR1 and CDR2 (germline): SQVTM, ANQGSEA. The CDR3 loop is CSVYVGCRQETQYF. CDR3 nucleotide sequence: TGCAGCGTTTATGTGGGATGTAGGCAAGAGACCCAGTACTTC. Full variable domain (outside the CDR3, taken from reference TRBV29-1 and TRBJ2-5): SAVISQKPSRDICQRGTSLTIQCQVDSQVTMMFWYRQQPGQSLTLIATANQGSEATYESGFVIDKFPISRPNLTFSTLTVSNMSPEDSSIYLCSVYVGCRQETQYFGPGTRLLVL.

This clonotype was observed a few times. The rearrangement uses TRBV7-3 and TRBJ2-5; a weak D match, TRBD2 (5 bases). Germline CDR1 and CDR2: SGHTA and FQGTGA. The CDR3 extends over 16 amino acids. The V and J ends lost 3 bases and 0 bases respectively, with 14 bases between them. The CDR3, as DNA: TGTGCCAGCAGCTTGAGTGGCGGAGGAAACCAAGAGACCCAGTACTTC. Translating gives CASSLSGGGNQETQYF.

The rearrangement links TRBV7-9 to TRBJ2-3; D is uncertain. Germline V gene sequence: CDR1 SEHNR, CDR2 FQNEAQ (reference sequence). There are 15 residues in the CDR3. Trimming stripped 5 bases from V and 4 bases from J, with 16 bases between. The CDR3: CASSARTQVPDTQYF. The CDR3 DNA reads as TGTGCCAGCAGCGCCCGAACTCAGGTTCCAGATACGCAGTATTTT.

This clonotype has just a few counts. The chain is built from TRBV6-1 and TRBJ2-1, with D unresolved. Trimming pared 1 base from V and 6 bases from J, leaving 19 bases between. Looked up from germline, CDR1 is MNHNS and CDR2 is SASEGT. The CDR3 length is 17 residues. The chain's CDR3 is CASSEVFSLLRGNEQFF. DNA for the CDR3: TGTGCCAGCAGTGAAGTCTTCAGTCTACTCCGCGGCAATGAGCAGTTCTTC.

The genes are TRBV28 and TRBJ2-1; D possibly corresponds to TRBD2 (6 bases). Germline-derived CDR1 and CDR2 are MDHEN and SYDVKM. CDR3 size: 15 residues. The germline V and J ends were trimmed by 5 bases and 3 bases, with 14 bases remaining between them. This chain's CDR3 is CASSLFGTFYNEQFF. The DNA of the CDR3 is TGTGCCAGCAGTCTTTTCGGGACTTTCTACAATGAGCAGTTCTTC.

This clonotype has only a few counts. The gene calls are TRBV12-3 or TRBV12-4 and TRBJ2-7; 10 nucleotides match TRBD2. Unmatched junction bases numbered 10, after V lost 6 bases and J lost 5 bases. CDR3 length equals 15 residues. CDR3 loop: CASSNTGTSVDEQYF. Written as DNA, the CDR3 is TGTGCCAGCAGCAATACCGGGACTAGCGTCGACGAGCAGTACTTC.

This clonotype was detected a few times. CDR3 sequence: CSVVSGKSTDTQYF. CDR3 nucleotide sequence: TGCAGCGTTGTTTCCGGGAAAAGCACAGATACGCAGTATTTT. The chain recombines TRBV29-1 with TRBJ2-3; weak D call: TRBD2 (5 bases). Germline assignment: CDR1 SQVTM and CDR2 ANQGSEA. Trimming took off 4 bases at V and 0 bases at J, with 11 bases between the two ends. The CDR3 contains 14 residues.

This clonotype was seen a handful of times. The chain recombines TRBV11-2 with TRBJ1-6; D is ambiguous. The length of the CDR3 is 15 residues. V was trimmed by 6 bases and J by 0 bases, leaving 9 bases between them. The germline CDR1 and CDR2 sequences are SGHAT and FQNNGV. This chain's CDR3 is CASREKSSYNSPLHF. CDR3 coding DNA: TGTGCCAGCAGGGAAAAGAGCTCCTATAATTCACCCCTCCACTTT.

The genes are TRBV20-1 and TRBJ2-7; TRBD1 matches at 9 bases. This CDR3 has 14 amino acids. V was pared by 0 bases and J by 5 bases, with 5 bases of the junction left unmatched. Per germline, CDR1 DFQATT and CDR2 SNEGSKA (reference sequence). CDR3 residues: CSAREQGAMDEQYF. CDR3 sequence (DNA): TGCAGTGCTAGAGAACAGGGGGCCATGGACGAGCAGTACTTC.